Below, 25 T cell receptor beta chains from the same sample are listed, as sequenced in a study of T cell repertoires in cytomegalovirus infection (dated by TCRdb to about 2019). Sequencing was performed on an Illumina HiSeq 1500. TCRdb trimmed the raw reads at Q25, called clones with MiXCR and kept productive beta chains. Duplicate CDR3 protein sequences are folded into a single record with the most common DNA and genes. This sample holds 650,000 to 850,000 distinct CDR3 sequences; almost 30% were observed only once. Around 13% of the sample rests with the top ten. The sample's treatment or condition label is to be understood as: in vitro stimulation with specific CMV peptide epitopes to enrich CMV-specific T cells. These receptors have no identified antigens. The input for sequencing was cultured CD8+ T cells from PBMCs, taken from culture after CMV antigen stimulation. These TCRs come from a human donor in good health (CMV status not recorded). Some clones in this sample may be carry-over from other donors' samples.

This clonotype has a handful of counts. DNA for the CDR3: TGTGCCAGCAGTGAAGGTAGGACAGGGGCCTACGAGCAGTACTTC. Its protein is CASSEGRTGAYEQYF. The chain couples TRBV6-1 to TRBJ2-7; 9 nucleotides agree with TRBD1. The J segment lost 2 bases and the V segment lost 1 base, leaving 3 bases of the junction unmatched. The CDR3 extends over 15 amino acids. Germline CDR1 and CDR2: MNHNS and SASEGT.

The genes are TRBV2 and TRBJ1-2; D possibly corresponds to TRBD1 (5 bases). Trimming pared 7 bases from V and 4 bases from J, leaving 22 bases between. The CDR3 covers 16 residues. Germline CDR1 is SNHLY and CDR2 is FYNNEI. In DNA, the CDR3 is TGTGCCAGCACCGAGCAAGGAAAGGGGCTCCTCTATGGCTACACCTTC. Translating it yields CASTEQGKGLLYGYTF. The complete variable domain, with remaining parts taken from reference TRBV2 and TRBJ1-2, reads EPEVTQTPSHQVTQMGQEVILRCVPISNHLYFYWYRQILGQKVEFLVSFYNNEISEKSEIFDDQFSVERPDGSNFTLKIRSTKLEDSAMYFCASTEQGKGLLYGYTFGSGTRLTVV.

This clonotype was found a few times. This rearrangement joins TRBV7-9 to TRBJ1-5, with no clear D. The CDR3 has 12 residues. V was cut by 1 base and J by 16 bases, with 14 bases left in between. Germline CDR1 SEHNR, CDR2 FQNEAQ (reference sequence). This CDR3 reads CASSLEARTLHF. The CDR3 DNA reads as TGTGCCAGCAGCTTAGAAGCCAGGACCCTCCATTTT.

A few counts support this clonotype. The chain has TRBV6-2 or TRBV6-3 and TRBJ2-4; 7 nucleotides agree with TRBD2. The CDR3 spans 13 residues. With 5 bases clipped from V and 5 bases from J, the junction kept 3 bases outside the gene matches. Germline V gene sequence: CDR1 MNHEY, CDR2 SVGEGT. The CDR3, as DNA: TGTGCCAGCAGTCCCGCGGGGGAAAACATTCAGTACTTC. This codes for CASSPAGENIQYF.

The chain links TRBV9 to TRBJ2-5, with D perhaps TRBD1 (7 bases). CDR3 length: 16 residues. V lost 3 bases and J 4 bases, leaving 19 bases between the germline ends. CDR1 and CDR2 (germline): SGDLS, YYNGEE. The CDR3 loop is CASSAAGLSGGETQYF. For the CDR3, the DNA is TGTGCCAGCAGCGCGGCGGGACTCTCAGGGGGAGAGACCCAGTACTTC.

In DNA, the CDR3 is TGTGCCAGCAGTTTCCACAGGGGGACTGAAGCTTTCTTT. Translated, it gives CASSFHRGTEAFF. The J gene is TRBJ1-1, the V gene TRBV12-3 or TRBV12-4; 8 bases agree with TRBD1. Trimming cost V 3 bases and J 5 bases; bases outside gene matches: 2. The CDR3 loop spans 13 amino acids.

This clonotype was seen a handful of times. The rearrangement uses TRBV12-3 or TRBV12-4 and TRBJ2-1, with a weak D call TRBD2 (5 bases). The CDR3 length is 13 residues. The germline V and J ends were trimmed by 5 bases and 8 bases, with 13 bases remaining between them. The CDR3 protein is CASSPSLVHEQFF. CDR3 nucleotide sequence: TGTGCCAGCAGTCCGTCACTAGTACATGAGCAGTTCTTC.

V gene TRBV5-1 combines with J gene TRBJ1-1; D not certain. V was cut by 7 bases and J by 6 bases, with 13 bases left in between. Germline V gene sequence: CDR1 SGHRS, CDR2 YFSETQ. This CDR3 has 12 amino acids. CDR3 in amino acids: CASREGGSEAFF. Written as DNA, the CDR3 is TGCGCCAGCCGGGAGGGAGGATCTGAAGCTTTCTTT.

Note on this clonotype: This sequence may be a read error, since a much larger clone differs from it by one base. The chain links TRBV7-2 to TRBJ2-1; TRBD1 or TRBD2 may be the D gene (5 bases each). The CDR3 totals 17 residues. Deletions cut 2 bases from V and 2 bases from J, with 16 bases between. Germline loops: CDR1 SGHTA, CDR2 FQGNSA. The CDR3 here is CASSLKGRAAPYNEQFF. The CDR3 nucleotides are TGTGCCAGCAGCTTAAAGGGACGGGCCGCTCCCTACAATGAGCAGTTCTTC. Combining the CDR3 with reference TRBV7-2 and TRBJ2-1 gives the whole variable domain GAGVSQSPSNKVTEKGKDVELRCDPISGHTALYWYRQSLGQGLEFLIYFQGNSAPDKSGLPSDRFSAERTGGSVSTLTIQRTQQEDSAVYLCASSLKGRAAPYNEQFFGPGTRLTVL.

This clonotype was seen more than once but under ten times. V is TRBV2 and J is TRBJ2-2; no definite D call. The ends were cut back, 3 bases at V and 3 bases at J, with 8 bases in the middle. CDR3 length equals 14 residues. The V gene's germline CDR1 is SNHLY and CDR2 FYNNEI. The CDR3 DNA sequence: TGTGCCAGCAGTGATGGGCCATACACCGGGGAGCTGTTTTTT. Its protein is CASSDGPYTGELFF.

This clonotype was observed a few times. The rearrangement links TRBV5-5 to TRBJ2-1, with D uncertain. The length of the CDR3 is 13 residues. Trimming removed 4 bases at V and 4 bases at J, with 9 bases between. Germline V lookup: CDR1 SGHKS, CDR2 YYEKEE (reference sequence). The CDR3, as DNA: TGTGCCAGCAGCAATAAGCTTTACAATGAGCAGTTCTTC. This encodes CASSNKLYNEQFF.

The gene calls are TRBV12-3 or TRBV12-4 and TRBJ2-1; D may correspond to TRBD1 or TRBD2 (5 bases each). The V gene lost 3 bases and the J gene lost 8 bases, with 8 bases spanning the gap. The CDR3 totals 12 residues. The CDR3 nucleotides read TGTGCCAGCAGTTTCGGGACCCATGAGCAGTTCTTC. It specifies CASSFGTHEQFF.

This clonotype has more than one count but fewer than ten. The chain links TRBV11-2 to TRBJ2-1; the match to TRBD2 covers 8 bases. Germline CDR1 reads SGHAT; CDR2 reads FQNNGV. The CDR3 length is 14 residues. Trimming took 2 bases from V and 8 from J; bases not matched to a gene: 5. DNA for the CDR3: TGTGCCAGCAGCTTATCTCTAGCGGGCCATGAGCAGTTCTTC. This translates into CASSLSLAGHEQFF.

This chain joins TRBV6-1 and TRBJ1-2; the match to TRBD1 covers 8 bases. CDR3 length: 16 residues. Germline CDR1 is MNHNS and CDR2 is SASEGT. The ends lost 7 bases at V and 4 bases at J; junction bases unmatched: 14. The CDR3 sequence: CASTLGSGTGFYGYTF. CDR3 in DNA: TGTGCCAGCACCTTAGGATCGGGGACAGGCTTCTATGGCTACACCTTC.

This clonotype was found many times. The rearrangement uses TRBV7-6 and TRBJ2-7; no clear D gene. Trimming stripped 1 base from V and 6 bases from J, with 7 bases between. There are 12 residues in the CDR3. Germline values: CDR1 SGHVS, CDR2 FNYEAQ. The CDR3 loop reads CASSLGDSEQYV. In nucleotides, the CDR3 is TGTGCCAGCAGCTTAGGAGATAGCGAGCAGTACGTC.

The chain is built from TRBV6-1 and TRBJ2-1, with 9 bases identical to TRBD1. Germline trimming cut 5 bases from V and 8 bases from J; bases unmatched to any gene: 13. The CDR3 is 16 residues long. Germline V gene lookup returns CDR1 MNHNS and CDR2 SASEGT. The CDR3 region has the DNA TGTGCCAGCAGTTCTAGGCGACAGGGGGGAAGGGATGAGCAGTTCTTC. Protein product: CASSSRRQGGRDEQFF.

The table lists this clonotype with a few counts. The chain uses TRBV19 and TRBJ1-5; tentative D call: TRBD1 (6 bases). Between the trimmed V and J ends, which lost 2 bases and 5 bases, there was a span of 13 bases. This CDR3 has 15 residues. From germline, CDR1 is LNHDA and CDR2 SQIVND (reference sequence). This CDR3 reads CASSIIRDTYQPQHF. The CDR3 nucleotides are TGTGCCAGTAGTATAATTCGGGACACATATCAGCCCCAGCATTTT.

The chain joins TRBV6-1 to TRBJ2-3; maybe TRBD2 (6 bases). This CDR3 region has 20 residues. V was shortened by 6 bases and J by 1 base, with 29 bases between the two germline ends. The germline V gene has CDR1 MNHNS and CDR2 SASEGT. In DNA, the CDR3 is TGTGCCAGCAGGCCCGGGGGTCGCCAGCAGCGGGCGGATCGCACAGATACGCAGTATTTT. Translation: CASRPGGRQQRADRTDTQYF.

V is TRBV7-9 and J is TRBJ2-6; D call uncertain. V was clipped by 3 bases and J by 0 bases, with 9 bases between them. CDR3 length equals 16 residues. Germline CDR1 reads SEHNR; CDR2 reads FQNEAQ (reference sequence). The CDR3 bases are TGTGCCAGCAGCTTCGGTAGGGACTCTGGGGCCAACGTCCTGACTTTC. This gives the protein CASSFGRDSGANVLTF.

This clonotype was seen a few times. An end of the junction differs from the germline gene, which may be a read error. V and J are TRBV27 and TRBJ2-1; D perhaps matches TRBD1 (7 bases). The CDR3 totals 15 residues. The V gene's germline CDR1 is MNHEY and CDR2 SMNVEV (reference sequence). The CDR3 reads CASSLGGGAYDEQFF. DNA of the CDR3: TGTGCCAGCAGTTTAGGAGGGGGCGCCTACGATGAGCAGTTCTTC.

The genes are TRBV7-3 and TRBJ2-5; D ambiguous. CDR3 length: 16 residues. Trimming left V 0 bases short and J 5 bases short, with 16 bases between. From germline, CDR1 is SGHTA and CDR2 FQGTGA. The CDR3 DNA is TGTGCCAGCAGCTTAACGTTCGCCAGGTCCGGGGAGACCCAGTACTTC. Translated, it gives CASSLTFARSGETQYF. The full variable domain, with the rest looked up from reference TRBV7-3 and TRBJ2-5, is GAGVSQTPSNKVTEKGKYVELRCDPISGHTALYWYRQSLGQGPEFLIYFQGTGAADDSGLPNDRFFAVRPEGSVSTLKIQRTERGDSAVYLCASSLTFARSGETQYFGPGTRLLVL.

This clonotype was counted once. The V call is TRBV15, the J call TRBJ1-5; D call uncertain. The CDR3 covers 14 residues. Trimming shortened V by 1 base and J by 4 bases, and 8 bases separated the two germline ends. CDR1 and CDR2 (germline): LNHNV, YYDKDF (reference sequence). The CDR3 loop is CATSRVRENQPQHF. The CDR3 nucleotides are TGTGCCACCAGCAGAGTAAGGGAGAATCAGCCCCAGCATTTT. Drawing the rest from reference TRBV15 and TRBJ1-5, the complete variable domain is DAMVIQNPRYQVTQFGKPVTLSCSQTLNHNVMYWYQQKSSQAPKLLFHYYDKDFNNEADTPDNFQSRRPNTSFCFLDIRSPGLGDTAMYLCATSRVRENQPQHFGDGTRLSIL.

The J gene is TRBJ2-1, the V gene TRBV5-1; TRBD1 is a possible D gene (6 bases). Between the trimmed V and J ends, which lost 2 bases and 4 bases, there was a span of 13 bases. The CDR3 contains 15 residues. Germline V gene lookup returns CDR1 SGHRS and CDR2 YFSETQ. The CDR3 DNA reads as TGCGCCAGCAGCTTTCGAGGGACACAGTACAATGAGCAGTTCTTC. It yields the protein CASSFRGTQYNEQFF.

This clonotype was seen a handful of times. DNA for the CDR3: TGTGCCAGCAGCTTGAACCGGGGGGGAGCCCAGCATTTT. Amino acid sequence: CASSLNRGGAQHF. This chain joins TRBV5-4 and TRBJ1-5; D is possibly TRBD1 (5 bases). The CDR3 is 13 residues long. The germline gives CDR1 SGHNT, CDR2 YYREEE (reference sequence). Trimming stripped 1 base from V and 11 bases from J, with 13 bases between.

The chain joins TRBV10-3 to TRBJ1-2, with D unresolved. CDR3 length: 13 residues. V shed 0 bases and J shed 6 bases, with 8 bases lying between them. CDR1 is ENHRY, CDR2 SYGVKD, per germline. The CDR3 region is CAISESWADGYTF. The DNA of the CDR3 is TGTGCCATCAGTGAGTCGTGGGCAGATGGCTACACCTTC.